Below, 20 T cell receptor beta chains from the same sample are listed, as sequenced in a study of blood T cell repertoires in COVID-19. TCRdb's copy holds only in-frame clones and misses some; the assay was immunoSEQ multiplex PCR. The top ten clones hold around 4.4% of a sample with around 290,000 clones, roughly 89% of them seen once. The sequencing sample was made of peripheral blood. The receptors stem from a man aged 35 to 55 with acute or convalescent COVID-19.

The genes are TRBV5-1 and TRBJ1-4, with a possible D match to TRBD1 (5 bases). V was shortened by 0 bases and J by 1 base, with 7 bases between the two germline ends. CDR1 SGHRS and CDR2 YFSETQ come from the germline V gene. The CDR3 is made up of 15 amino acids. CDR3 sequence: CASSLEGLTNEKLFF. The CDR3 DNA follows: TGCGCCAGCAGCTTGGAGGGGTTAACTAATGAAAAACTGTTTTTT. The entire variable domain, with the rest obtained from reference TRBV5-1 and TRBJ1-4, is as follows: KAGVTQTPRYLIKTRGQQVTLSCSPISGHRSVSWYQQTPGQGLQFLFEYFSETQRNKGNFPGRFSGRQFSNSRSEMNVSTLELGDSALYLCASSLEGLTNEKLFFGSGTQLSVL.

The chain recombines TRBV7-9 with TRBJ1-1, with a possible D match to TRBD1 (6 bases). V dropped 7 bases and J dropped 1 base, with 19 bases sitting between them. Germline values: CDR1 SEHNR, CDR2 FQNEAQ (reference sequence). CDR3 length: 16 amino acids. CDR3 sequence reads: CASTSPPQGPNTEAFF. CDR3 bases: TGTGCCAGCACCTCCCCACCCCAGGGGCCGAACACTGAAGCTTTCTTT.

The rearrangement joins TRBV9 to TRBJ2-3, with a possible D match to TRBD2 (5 bases). Germline V gene lookup returns CDR1 SGDLS and CDR2 YYNGEE. There are 17 residues in the CDR3. V lost 0 bases and J 3 bases, leaving 17 bases between the germline ends. CDR3 DNA sequence: TGTGCCAGCAGCGTAGCGGAGGACTCCCCAGCGACAGATACGCAGTATTTT. The encoded protein is CASSVAEDSPATDTQYF. The variable domain in full, completed from reference TRBV9 and TRBJ2-3, reads DSGVTQTPKHLITATGQRVTLRCSPRSGDLSVYWYQQSLDQGLQFLIQYYNGEERAKGNILERFSAQQFPDLHSELNLSSLELGDSALYFCASSVAEDSPATDTQYFGPGTRLTVL.

This clone was seen just once. V usage is TRBV3-1 (or the pseudogene TRBV3-2) and J usage is TRBJ2-3, with 7 bases fitting TRBD2. Germline CDR1 and CDR2: LGHDT and YNNKEL (reference sequence). V shed 4 bases and J 11 bases; nucleotides not matched to a gene: 18. The CDR3 is made up of 16 amino acids. In nucleotides, the CDR3 is TGTGCCAGCAGCCCTTTAGGGCGGGGGTCCAAAGATGGGCAGTATTTT. This sequence encodes CASSPLGRGSKDGQYF.

This clone has only a few counts. The chain is built from TRBV10-3 and TRBJ2-1; TRBD2 is a possible D gene (6 bases). Germline lookup yields CDR1 ENHRY and CDR2 SYGVKD. V dropped 10 bases and J dropped 4 bases, with 17 bases sitting between them. There are 14 residues in the CDR3. CDR3 DNA sequence: TGTGCCACCAATACGGGGGACCCATACAATGAGCAGTTCTTC. Its translation is CATNTGDPYNEQFF.

V and J are TRBV9 and TRBJ2-1; 10 bases map to TRBD1. J gave up 12 bases and V 4 bases, and 16 bases lay outside the gene matches. The germline CDR1 and CDR2 sequences are SGDLS and YYNGEE. The CDR3 sequence is 16 residues long. The CDR3 loop reads CASSSTGGPTMTGQFF. The CDR3 DNA sequence: TGTGCCAGCAGCTCGACAGGGGGCCCCACAATGACAGGGCAGTTCTTC.

The rearrangement uses TRBV7-8 and TRBJ2-1; D might be TRBD1 (6 bases). CDR1 and CDR2 (germline): SGHVS, FQNEAQ. The CDR3 consists of 16 residues. Trimming left V 5 bases short and J 9 bases short, with 23 bases between. CDR3 amino acids: CASSAIRAGQLSEQFF. The CDR3 nucleotides are TGTGCCAGCAGCGCGATTCGGGCCGGACAGTTGAGTGAGCAGTTCTTC.

The table lists this clone with a few counts. This chain connects TRBV4-2 to TRBJ2-7; D might be TRBD1 (6 bases). The V gene lost 1 base and the J gene lost 1 base, with 8 bases spanning the gap. The CDR3 runs to 14 residues. Germline CDR1 is LGHNA and CDR2 is YNFKEQ. The CDR3 coding sequence is TGTGCCAGCAGCCAAGTCGACAGGTCCTACGAGCAGTACTTC. Translated, it gives CASSQVDRSYEQYF.

V is TRBV3-1 (or the pseudogene TRBV3-2) and J is TRBJ2-3; 9 positions match TRBD2. J was trimmed by 2 bases and V by 4 bases; bases with no gene match: 7. This CDR3 comprises 16 residues. Germline CDR1 reads LGHDT; CDR2 reads YNNKEL (reference sequence). CDR3 residues: CASSPFLAGITDTQYF. In DNA, the CDR3 is TGTGCCAGCAGCCCTTTCCTAGCGGGGATCACAGATACGCAGTATTTT.

The chain combines TRBV30 with TRBJ1-3; D is unresolved. CDR1 and CDR2 (germline): GTSNPN, SVGIG (reference sequence). This CDR3 is built from 14 residues. The V end lost 1 base, the J end lost 4 bases, and 11 bases lay between the germline ends. In DNA form, the CDR3 reads TGTGCCTGGAGTGGCCCCAGGCCGGGAAACACCATATATTTT. Its translation: CAWSGPRPGNTIYF. The full variable domain, in which reference TRBV30 and TRBJ1-3 provide the parts outside the CDR3, is SQTIHQWPATLVQPVGSPLSLECTVEGTSNPNLYWYRQAAGRGLQLLFYSVGIGQISSEVPQNLSASRPQDRQFILSSKKLLLSDSGFYLCAWSGPRPGNTIYFGEGSWLTVV.

This sequence joins TRBV25-1 and TRBJ2-2, with D possibly matching TRBD1 (7 bases). V lost 5 bases to trimming and J lost 4 bases, with 17 bases between them. Germline V gives CDR1 MGHDK, CDR2 SYGVNS. The CDR3 extends over 16 amino acids. The CDR3 here is CASSSRGDTITGELFF. CDR3 nucleotides: TGTGCCAGCAGTTCCAGGGGGGACACAATCACCGGGGAGCTGTTTTTT.

This chain joins TRBV19 and TRBJ2-7; 10 nucleotides line up with TRBD1. The CDR3 runs to 14 residues. Germline V gene sequence: CDR1 LNHDA, CDR2 SQIVND (reference sequence). V was clipped by 5 bases and J by 5 bases; unmatched bases: 6. As DNA, the CDR3 is TGTGCCAGTAGTTCCCGGGACAGGGGCCACGAGCAGTACTTC. Translation: CASSSRDRGHEQYF.

This chain uses TRBV14 with TRBJ1-1; D is unresolved. The V gene's germline CDR1 is SGHDN and CDR2 FVKESK. There are 15 residues in the CDR3. Trimming took off 0 bases at V and 4 bases at J, with 12 bases between the two ends. The CDR3 DNA reads as TGTGCCAGCAGCCAAGAAGAGGGCCTCATCACTGAAGCTTTCTTT. Translating gives CASSQEEGLITEAFF.

Comment on this clone: The identical CDR3 is also encoded by other nucleotide sequences in the sample. This chain links TRBV7-6 with TRBJ2-1, with D tentatively TRBD2 (6 bases). Germline CDR1 is SGHVS and CDR2 is FNYEAQ. V lost 2 bases, J lost 0 bases, and 8 bases lay in between. This CDR3 is built from 15 residues. CDR3 amino acids: CASSLTGGSYNEQFF. For the CDR3, the DNA is TGTGCCAGCAGCTTAACCGGGGGCTCCTACAATGAGCAGTTCTTC.

The chain combines TRBV11-2 with TRBJ1-6; 9 bases are shared with TRBD1. The CDR3 has 16 residues. Trimming cost V 3 bases and J 7 bases; bases outside gene matches: 7. Looked up from germline, CDR1 is SGHAT and CDR2 is FQNNGV. CDR3 in DNA: TGTGCCAGCAGCTTTTACGACAGGGGGAGAAATTCACCCCTCCACTTT. Its protein is CASSFYDRGRNSPLHF.

This rearrangement joins TRBV6-5 to TRBJ1-1; D uncertain. The CDR3 sequence is 12 residues long. Germline V lookup: CDR1 MNHEY, CDR2 SVGAGI. V was pared by 2 bases and J by 6 bases, with 7 bases between. For the CDR3, the DNA is TGTGCCAGCAGTTACGGGCAGTCTGAAGCTTTCTTT. This sequence encodes CASSYGQSEAFF.

J is TRBJ1-6 and V is TRBV25-1, with 9 bases aligning to TRBD1. From germline, CDR1 is MGHDK and CDR2 SYGVNS. With V trimmed by 6 bases and J by 8 bases, 2 bases remained unmatched. This CDR3 is built from 13 residues. The CDR3 coding sequence is TGTGCCAGCAGGGGACAGGGTCATTCACCCCTCCACTTT. Encoded protein: CASRGQGHSPLHF.

V is TRBV29-1 and J is TRBJ2-1; 7 bases fit TRBD2. This CDR3 is built from 13 residues. J lost 4 bases, V lost 4 bases, and 4 bases had no gene match. Germline assignment: CDR1 SQVTM and CDR2 ANQGSEA. CDR3 DNA sequence: TGCAGCGTTGTGACGGGGGGTTACAATGAGCAGTTCTTC. It specifies CSVVTGGYNEQFF.

The rearrangement links TRBV5-5 to TRBJ2-3; 9 nucleotides match TRBD1. Germline loops: CDR1 SGHKS, CDR2 YYEKEE (reference sequence). The V segment lost 2 bases and the J segment 4 bases; nucleotides outside the gene matches: 5. The CDR3 extends over 15 amino acids. The CDR3 DNA sequence: TGTGCCAGCAGCTTATGGGACAGGGACGCAGATACGCAGTATTTT. Protein sequence: CASSLWDRDADTQYF.

The V and J genes are TRBV29-1 and TRBJ1-2; 8 nucleotides align to TRBD1. V lost 5 bases, J lost 4 bases, and 9 bases stayed unmatched. Germline assignment: CDR1 SQVTM and CDR2 ANQGSEA. This CDR3 contains 14 residues. CDR3 region: CSVLQGGLSYGYTF. The CDR3 coding sequence is TGCAGCGTTCTACAGGGGGGTCTTAGCTATGGCTACACCTTC.